These 17 T cell receptor beta chains were sequenced from one sample in a study of identical twins. A single record per CDR3 protein comes from TCRdb applying MiXCR to the 5' RACE reads. The sample holds 210,000 or so distinct CDR3 sequences, approximately 8.3% seen once. The data also belong to a second study, concerning yellow fever vaccine responses in identical twins.

Specimen: memory (CD45RO+) T cells sorted from blood. The receptor set was obtained from a young woman in good health.

V is TRBV20-1 and J is TRBJ1-1, with D unresolved. Trimming removed 6 bases from V and 6 bases from J, with 11 bases in between. The V gene's germline CDR1 is DFQATT and CDR2 SNEGSKA (reference sequence). The CDR3 has 11 residues. In DNA, the CDR3 is TGCAGTGCCCTGGACGGACCTGAAGCTTTCTTT. Its protein is CSALDGPEAFF.

This clonotype came up many times. The chain couples TRBV28 to TRBJ2-7; maybe TRBD1 (5 bases). The CDR3 has 16 residues. V was cut by 5 bases and J by 7 bases, with 24 bases left in between. Germline CDR1 MDHEN, CDR2 SYDVKM. In nucleotides, the CDR3 is TGTGCCAGCAGTGTGAACGCAGACAGTCACCCTGGGGAGCAGTACTTC. Its translation is CASSVNADSHPGEQYF.

This clonotype showed up just a few times. The rearrangement links TRBV20-1 to TRBJ2-7; maybe TRBD2 (6 bases). The germline V gene encodes CDR1 DFQATT and CDR2 SNEGSKA (reference sequence). The CDR3 has 14 amino acids. The germline V and J ends were trimmed by 6 bases and 2 bases, with 17 bases remaining between them. The CDR3 loop reads CSAGTSMGTYEQYF. CDR3 nucleotides: TGCAGTGCCGGCACTAGCATGGGAACCTACGAGCAGTACTTC.

The chain couples TRBV10-3 to TRBJ1-1, with D possibly matching TRBD1 (6 bases). V lost 0 bases, J lost 8 bases, and 10 bases lay in between. CDR1 is ENHRY, CDR2 SYGVKD, per germline. The CDR3 sequence is 13 residues long. CDR3: CAISESSTGEAFF. Here the CDR3 DNA reads TGTGCCATCAGTGAGTCGTCGACAGGCGAAGCTTTCTTT.

The sample holds a few counts of this clonotype. The rearrangement links TRBV27 to TRBJ2-7, with TRBD1 matching over 9 bases. The CDR3 is 15 residues long. Trimming took 5 bases from V and 2 from J; bases not matched to a gene: 7. Germline V gene lookup returns CDR1 MNHEY and CDR2 SMNVEV (reference sequence). The CDR3 spells CASSEHRGQTYEQYF. In DNA form, the CDR3 reads TGTGCCAGCAGTGAACACAGGGGGCAGACCTACGAGCAGTACTTC.

On this clonotype itself: The junction and the germline gene differ at one end; a read error may be behind it. V is TRBV12-3 or TRBV12-4 and J is TRBJ2-6, with 9 bases that match TRBD1. The CDR3 consists of 18 residues. The CDR3 reads CVSSLRGTGHSGANVLTF. CDR3 nucleotides: TGTGTCAGCAGTTTAAGGGGGACAGGGCACTCTGGGGCCAACGTCCTGACTTTC.

The genes are TRBV6-5 and TRBJ1-1; D gene unclear. The germline gives CDR1 MNHEY, CDR2 SVGAGI. The CDR3 sequence is 14 residues long. V lost 4 bases, J lost 2 bases, and 11 bases lay in between. This CDR3 is CASSLGFANTEAFF. CDR3 DNA sequence: TGTGCCAGCAGTTTGGGGTTTGCCAACACTGAAGCTTTCTTT.

This chain links TRBV5-1 with TRBJ2-2; 9 nucleotides align to TRBD1. With 8 bases clipped from V and 3 bases from J, the junction kept 2 bases outside the gene matches. The CDR3 covers 13 residues. CDR1 is SGHRS, CDR2 YFSETQ, per germline. The CDR3 is CASDRGDTGELFF. The CDR3 DNA follows: TGCGCCAGTGACAGGGGGGACACCGGGGAGCTGTTTTTT.

This clonotype was recorded many times. CDR3 nucleotides: TGTGCCAGCAGCCAGACTCGGGAGGGAGGCTACACCTTC. Its translation: CASSQTREGGYTF. The chain is built from TRBV3-1 and TRBJ1-2; D not resolved. Trimming pared 3 bases from V and 8 bases from J, leaving 13 bases between. CDR1 is LGHDT, CDR2 YNNKEL, per germline (reference sequence). The CDR3 is 13 amino acids.

The chain uses TRBV20-1 and TRBJ1-1; D is unclear. The CDR3 has 13 amino acids. Germline CDR1 and CDR2: DFQATT and SNEGSKA (reference sequence). V lost 1 base to trimming and J lost 5 bases, with 11 bases between them. This CDR3 reads CSARAGRDTEAFF. For the CDR3, the DNA is TGCAGTGCTAGAGCGGGCCGCGATACTGAAGCTTTCTTT.

This sequence joins TRBV11-2 and TRBJ2-7; D is uncertain. Trimming shortened V by 5 bases and J by 4 bases, and 24 bases separated the two germline ends. The CDR3 contains 17 residues. Germline-derived CDR1 and CDR2 are SGHAT and FQNNGV. The CDR3 DNA reads as TGTGCCAGCAGCCCGATCCGCCGTGAGGTGGTGTCGTACGAGCAGTACTTC. Translated, it gives CASSPIRREVVSYEQYF.

Many counts were recorded for this clonotype. The chain couples TRBV7-2 to TRBJ2-1; D is perhaps TRBD1 (7 bases). The V end lost 1 base, the J end lost 10 bases, and 11 bases lay between the germline ends. Germline CDR1 and CDR2: SGHTA and FQGNSA. The CDR3 is 13 amino acids. CDR3 region: CASSLGGTVEQFF. As DNA, the CDR3 is TGTGCCAGCAGCTTAGGCGGGACAGTCGAGCAGTTCTTC. Full variable domain (missing parts from reference TRBV7-2 and TRBJ2-1): GAGVSQSPSNKVTEKGKDVELRCDPISGHTALYWYRQSLGQGLEFLIYFQGNSAPDKSGLPSDRFSAERTGGSVSTLTIQRTQQEDSAVYLCASSLGGTVEQFFGPGTRLTVL.

This clonotype was detected ten times or more. V and J are TRBV3-1 and TRBJ2-2; D is ambiguous. CDR1 is LGHDT, CDR2 YNNKEL, per germline (reference sequence). V lost 5 bases to trimming and J lost 6 bases, with 16 bases between them. The CDR3 extends over 15 amino acids. Here the CDR3 DNA reads TGTGCCAGCAGCACAATAAAATTAATCCCCGGGGAGCTGTTTTTT. It translates to CASSTIKLIPGELFF.

The chain recombines TRBV4-3 with TRBJ2-3; 8 bases match TRBD2. The trim removed 4 bases at V and 0 bases at J, leaving 3 bases unmatched. CDR3 length equals 15 residues. Germline V gene lookup returns CDR1 LGHNA and CDR2 YSLEER. This chain's CDR3 is CASSPTSVSTDTQYF. The CDR3 coding sequence is TGCGCCAGCAGCCCGACTAGCGTCAGCACAGATACGCAGTATTTT.

A few counts support this clonotype. The chain uses TRBV7-9 and TRBJ1-1; D gene uncertain. Germline V CDR1 and CDR2: SEHNR, FQNEAQ (reference sequence). CDR3 length: 13 residues. The V end lost 5 bases, the J end lost 0 bases, and 7 bases lay between the germline ends. Written as DNA, the CDR3 is TGTGCCAGCAGCGCCTCTATGAACACTGAAGCTTTCTTT. Protein sequence: CASSASMNTEAFF. The variable domain in full, completed from reference TRBV7-9 and TRBJ1-1, reads DTGVSQNPRHKITKRGQNVTFRCDPISEHNRLYWYRQTLGQGPEFLTYFQNEAQLEKSRLLSDRFSAERPKGSFSTLEIQRTEQGDSAMYLCASSASMNTEAFFGQGTRLTVV.

The chain is built from TRBV18 and TRBJ2-7; TRBD1 aligns across 7 bases. The CDR3 has 13 amino acids. Losses at the gene ends were 2 bases for V and 6 bases for J; bases not matched to a gene: 4. Germline loops: CDR1 KGHSH, CDR2 LQKENI. CDR3 sequence (DNA): TGTGCCAGCTCACCAGACAGGGCCAGCGAGCAGTACTTC. Translation gives CASSPDRASEQYF.

This clonotype came up many times. An end of the junction differs from the germline gene, which may be a read error. The chain is built from TRBV12-3 or TRBV12-4 and TRBJ2-3, with unresolved D. The CDR3 has 12 amino acids. CDR3 sequence: CASSSIGVLVDF. The DNA for the CDR3 is TGTGCCAGCAGTTCAATAGGAGTGCTCGTCGATTTT.